These T cell receptor beta chains were read from a single sample in a study of shared clonotypes between healthy human individuals. Some clones are missing from TCRdb's copy, which holds only in-frame ones; the method was immunoSEQ multiplex PCR. The data contain approximately 1.5 million clones, approximately 98.5% of them seen just once; the ten biggest clones take up roughly 0.36%. The specimen sequenced was naive CD4+ T cells sorted from blood. The source of these receptors is a man aged 30 to 39 in good health. Both conserved end residues are part of each CDR3. Each record gives: V gene, J gene, D gene, CDR3 DNA, CDR3 protein. D genes are given only for firm matches.

V gene: TRBV18
J gene: TRBJ2-7
D gene: TRBD2
CDR3 DNA: TGTGCCAGCTCACCACTCCCCGGCCGGACTAGCGGGAGTAACGAGCAGTACTTC
CDR3 protein: CASSPLPGRTSGSNEQYF

V gene: TRBV11-3
J gene: TRBJ2-7
D gene: .
CDR3 DNA: TGTGCCAGCAGCTTAGATCCCGGATTGGCTAGGAGCTCCTACGAGCAGTACTTC
CDR3 protein: CASSLDPGLARSSYEQYF

V gene: TRBV5-1
J gene: TRBJ2-3
D gene: TRBD2
CDR3 DNA: TGCGCCAGCAGCCCGGCCTGGACTAGCGGTATCGGGGATACGCAGTATTTT
CDR3 protein: CASSPAWTSGIGDTQYF

V gene: TRBV4-1
J gene: TRBJ1-5
D gene: .
CDR3 DNA: TGCGCCAGCAGCCAAGAGGGGTCTACAGGTCAGGGCCAGCCCCAGCATTTT
CDR3 protein: CASSQEGSTGQGQPQHF

V gene: TRBV6-5
J gene: TRBJ2-7
D gene: TRBD2
CDR3 DNA: TGTGCCAGCAGCTCGGGACTAGCGGGATACGAGCAGTACTTC
CDR3 protein: CASSSGLAGYEQYF

V gene: TRBV7-9
J gene: TRBJ1-1
D gene: TRBD1
CDR3 DNA: TGTGCCAGCAGCTTAGCTCCGGGACAGGGGCGTCTTGAAGCTTTCTTT
CDR3 protein: CASSLAPGQGRLEAFF

V gene: TRBV6-1
J gene: TRBJ1-2
D gene: .
CDR3 DNA: TGTGCCAGCAGGAGGGCTGTAGGCTATGGCTACACCTTC
CDR3 protein: CASRRAVGYGYTF

V gene: TRBV5-1
J gene: TRBJ2-7
D gene: .
CDR3 DNA: TGCGCCAGCAGCCAAGACGGGTTCTACGAGCAGTACTTC
CDR3 protein: CASSQDGFYEQYF

V gene: TRBV10-3
J gene: TRBJ2-2
D gene: .
CDR3 DNA: TGTGCCATCAGCGTGGGCACCGGGGAGCTGTTTTTT
CDR3 protein: CAISVGTGELFF

V gene: TRBV5-4
J gene: TRBJ2-7
D gene: .
CDR3 DNA: TGTGCCAGCAGCTCAACCGGGACACTATACGAGCAGTACTTC
CDR3 protein: CASSSTGTLYEQYF

V gene: TRBV5-1
J gene: TRBJ1-2
D gene: .
CDR3 DNA: TGCGCCAGCAGCTCTCGGGACCTCTATGGCTACACCTTC
CDR3 protein: CASSSRDLYGYTF

V gene: TRBV27
J gene: TRBJ2-1
D gene: TRBD2
CDR3 DNA: TGTGCCAGCAGTAGGACAGGGCCGGGACTAGCGTCTTACAATGAGCAGTTCTTC
CDR3 protein: CASSRTGPGLASYNEQFF

V gene: TRBV7-9
J gene: TRBJ2-2
D gene: .
CDR3 DNA: TGTGCCAGCAGCTTCACAGGGGGGGAAACCGGGGAGCTGTTTTTT
CDR3 protein: CASSFTGGETGELFF